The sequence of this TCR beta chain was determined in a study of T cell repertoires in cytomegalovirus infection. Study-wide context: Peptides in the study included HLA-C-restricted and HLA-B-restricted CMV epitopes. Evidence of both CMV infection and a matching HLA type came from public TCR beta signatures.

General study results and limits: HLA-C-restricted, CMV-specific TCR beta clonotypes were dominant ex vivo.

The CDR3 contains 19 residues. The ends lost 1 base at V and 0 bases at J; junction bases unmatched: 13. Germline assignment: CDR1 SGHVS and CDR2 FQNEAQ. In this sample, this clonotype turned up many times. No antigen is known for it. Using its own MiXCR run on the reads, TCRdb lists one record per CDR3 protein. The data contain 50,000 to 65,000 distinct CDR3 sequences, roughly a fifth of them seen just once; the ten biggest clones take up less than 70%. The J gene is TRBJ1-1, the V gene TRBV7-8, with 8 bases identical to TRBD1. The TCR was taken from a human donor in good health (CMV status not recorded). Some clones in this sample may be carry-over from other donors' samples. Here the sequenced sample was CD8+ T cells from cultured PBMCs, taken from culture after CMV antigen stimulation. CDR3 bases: TGTGCCAGCAGCTTAGTTCCGGACAGGGAGGAGGTCGTGAACACTGAAGCTTTCTTT. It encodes CASSLVPDREEVVNTEAFF.